This paragraph reports one T cell receptor (beta chain). The antigen is unknown. It was with a sample-barcoded 5' primer and a J-beta primer mix that a second PCR of roughly 7 to 12 cycles was run. Every cDNA molecule carried a tag from a template-switch adaptor bearing 12 random nucleotides. TCRdb processed the 5' RACE reads anew with MiXCR; each CDR3 protein has one entry. The profile shows 1,300,000 or so distinct CDR3 sequences, approximately 60% of them singletons. This specimen belongs to a study of blood T cells in healthy people across ages. About the study: Template switching recovered approximately one barcoded beta molecule for every two T cells. Study conclusions and caveats: The fall in TCR beta diversity per million T cells was roughly linear with age. Diversity was higher, and naive CD4+ cells more numerous, in long-lived donors than in aged donors.

V was pared by 4 bases and J by 5 bases, with 14 bases between. Germline CDR1 and CDR2: SGHTA and FQGNSA. The CDR3 runs 14 residues. The specimen was blood. The clonotype originates from a man between 18 and 35 years old in good health. The V call is TRBV7-2, the J call TRBJ2-5; D could derive from TRBD1 or TRBD2 (5 bases each). CDR3 amino acids: CASSYHGTQETQYF. The CDR3 nucleotides are TGTGCCAGCAGCTACCACGGGACCCAGGAGACCCAGTACTTC.